Listed below are T cell receptor beta chains from one sample, sequenced in a study of T cells in tuberculosis. Some clones are missing from TCRdb's copy, which holds only in-frame ones; the method was immunoSEQ multiplex PCR. In the table there are roughly 32,000 clones, approximately 94% of which are singletons. Sequenced material: PBMCs, taken at tuberculosis diagnosis. These receptors all stem from an adult with tuberculosis. Each CDR3 is given with its conserved first and last residue. Each record gives: D gene, J gene, V gene, clone size, CDR3 DNA, CDR3 protein. A D gene is named only where the DNA matches it firmly. Part of the rows lack a size; the others show once, few, many or a class for expanded clones.

>-|TRBJ1-1|TRBV19|-
TGTGCCAGTAGTATAGCGGACAGTGGAACTGAAGCTTTCTTT
CASSIADSGTEAFF
>-|TRBJ1-2|TRBV30|-
TGTGCCTGGGCCGAAAGGGGTCCGGGCTACACCTTC
CAWAERGPGYTF
>TRBD2|TRBJ2-1|TRBV30|few
TGTGCCTGGAGTGTAGATGGCTGGAGTAGGACTAGCGGGAGAAAAGCGAACTACAATGAGCAGTTCTTC
CAWSVDGWSRTSGRKANYNEQFF
>-|TRBJ2-1|TRBV5-1|-
TGCGCCAGCAGCTTGATGGCCCCGTCGGAGCAGTTCTTC
CASSLMAPSEQFF
>TRBD1|TRBJ1-6|TRBV5-6|-
TGTGCCAGCAGCTCGGGGACAGGGACTAATTCACCCCTCCACTTT
CASSSGTGTNSPLHF
>-|TRBJ1-2|TRBV29-1|-
TGCAGCGTTGGGGGCCCCCGTGGCTACACCTTC
CSVGGPRGYTF
>-|TRBJ2-7|TRBV7-2|-
TGTGCCAGCAGCTTAGGAACAGGGTTCAGGGAGCAGTACTTC
CASSLGTGFREQYF
>TRBD2|TRBJ2-3|TRBV6-1|-
TGTGCCAGCAGTAGACTAGCGGGGCATCGGGATACGCAGTATTTT
CASSRLAGHRDTQYF
>TRBD1|TRBJ2-1|TRBV7-2|once
TGTGCCAGCAGTCCGGGACAGGGGAGCGCTGAGCAGTTCTTC
CASSPGQGSAEQFF
>TRBD1|TRBJ1-5|TRBV6-6|-
TGTGCCAGCAGCCGGAGGACAGGGAGCAATCAGCCCCAGCATTTT
CASSRRTGSNQPQHF
>-|TRBJ2-1|TRBV10-2|-
TGCGCCTCCAGGGGGGAGCGCAATGAGCAGTTCTTC
CASRGERNEQFF
>TRBD1|TRBJ2-7|TRBV5-1|-
TGCGCCAGCAGCCGGGACAGGGGGTCCTACGAGCAGTACTTC
CASSRDRGSYEQYF
>TRBD2|TRBJ2-3|TRBV5-1|-
TGCGCCAGCAGCTTGACTAGCGGGGGCACAGATACGCAGTATTTT
CASSLTSGGTDTQYF
>-|TRBJ1-6|TRBV4-2|few
TGTGCCAGCAGCCGGGGACAAGATAATTCACCCCTCCACTTT
CASSRGQDNSPLHF
>-|TRBJ1-2|TRBV7-2|-
TGTGCCAGCTCGGGTGAAGGGGTCGTACGGGGCTACACCTTC
CASSGEGVVRGYTF
>TRBD2|TRBJ2-2|TRBV2|-
TGTGCCAGCAGTGCGTGGGCTAGCGGCTTAACCGGGGAGCTGTTTTTT
CASSAWASGLTGELFF
>-|TRBJ1-4|TRBV5-6|once
TGTGCCAGCAGCTTGCGCGAAACGATTAGAAATGAAAAACTGTTTTTT
CASSLRETIRNEKLFF
>TRBD2|TRBJ2-5|TRBV2|-
TGTGCCAGCAGTCGGACTAGCGGGGGGGACGGGACCCAGTACTTC
CASSRTSGGDGTQYF
>-|TRBJ1-5|TRBV4-1|-
TGCGCCAGCAGCCAAGATCAAACGGCAGGGAATCAGCCCCAGCATTTT
CASSQDQTAGNQPQHF
>-|TRBJ2-5|TRBV6-6|-
TGTGCCAGCAGGCCCCCCAGGGAGACCCAGTACTTC
CASRPPRETQYF
>TRBD1|TRBJ1-1|TRBV19|once
TGTGCCAGTAGTATGGGGACAGTGAACACTGAAGCTTTCTTT
CASSMGTVNTEAFF
>TRBD1|TRBJ1-2|TRBV29-1|-
TGCAGCGTTGTCCCGGGACAGGGGGCGAGCTATGGCTACACCTTC
CSVVPGQGASYGYTF
>-|TRBJ2-7|TRBV2|-
TGTGCCAGCAGTGATCACCGGACGGGAGCCTACGAGCAGTACTTC
CASSDHRTGAYEQYF
>TRBD2|TRBJ2-3|TRBV30|-
TGTGCCTGGAGTGTTGGAGCGGGAGATTTAGATACGCAGTATTTT
CAWSVGAGDLDTQYF
>TRBD1|TRBJ1-1|TRBV6-1|-
TGTGCCAGCAGTGGACAGGGACGTTTAGCTTTCTTT
CASSGQGRLAFF
>-|TRBJ1-1|TRBV18|-
TGTGCCAGCTCACGAGTGGACACTGAAGCTTTCTTT
CASSRVDTEAFF
>TRBD1|TRBJ1-2|TRBV28|-
TGTGCCAGCAGTAAGGGGGACAGGGCGAGCTACACCTTC
CASSKGDRASYTF
>TRBD1|TRBJ2-2|TRBV9|-
TGTGCCAGCAGCGCGGGACAGGGGTTAGTCGCCGGGGAGCTGTTTTTT
CASSAGQGLVAGELFF